Listed below are T cell receptor beta chains from one sample, sequenced in a study of tumor and adjacent non-tumor tissue in lung cancer. MiXCR, applied by TCRdb to the multiplex PCR reads, yields one record per CDR3 protein. The sample holds tens of thousands of distinct CDR3 sequences, less than 70% seen once. The sample consisted of distant non-tumor lung tissue. Receptors were obtained from a woman in her 40s with non-small cell lung cancer. The CDR3 runs from the conserved cysteine through the conserved F or W. A D gene is named only where the DNA matches it firmly. Clone size, where shown, is once, few, many, or a class for clones that have expanded.

TRBJ2-7	TRBV20-1	TRBD1	few	TGCAGTGCTAGAGATCCGGCGACAGGGAGCTCCTACGAGCAGTACTTC	CSARDPATGSSYEQYF
TRBJ2-3	TRBV29-1	NA	NA	TGCAGCGTTGAAGGAACTGTGGGTATTAACACAGATACGCAGTATTTT	CSVEGTVGINTDTQYF
TRBJ2-4	TRBV6-1	NA	NA	TGCGCCAGCAGTGAAGTGAGGGATATACTAGCCAAAAACATTCAGTACTTC	CASSEVRDILAKNIQYF
TRBJ2-7	TRBV4-1	NA	NA	TGCGCCAGCAGCCACGAGGGGGTATGGCAGTACTTC	CASSHEGVWQYF
TRBJ1-3	TRBV11-2	NA	NA	TGTGCCAGCAGACCTCATGGTAACTCTGGAAACACCATATATTTT	CASRPHGNSGNTIYF
TRBJ2-3	TRBV11-2	NA	NA	TGTGCCGGCAACTTAGTTGGGAGCATAGATACGCAGTATTTT	CAGNLVGSIDTQYF
TRBJ1-1	TRBV6-6	NA	medium-sized	TGTGCCAGCAGTTACGGTACGGGGCGGGGGGGCACTGAAGCTTTCTTT	CASSYGTGRGGTEAFF
TRBJ2-7	TRBV4-1	NA	NA	TGCGCCAACAGCCCAGGACCGTTTGACGGCACGGATCCTCCCGAGCAGTACTTC	CANSPGPFDGTDPPEQYF
TRBJ1-4	TRBV14	TRBD1	many	TGTGCCAGCAGCCAAGCCAACAGGGGGCATAATGAAAAACTGTTTTTT	CASSQANRGHNEKLFF
TRBJ2-3	TRBV7-9	TRBD2	many	TGTGCCAGCAGCCCCGGACTAGCGGGAGTCAGAACAGATACGCAGTATTTT	CASSPGLAGVRTDTQYF
TRBJ1-1	TRBV28	NA	NA	TGTGCCAGCAGTTTATTTATCGGAAACACTGAAGCTTTCTTT	CASSLFIGNTEAFF
TRBJ2-6	TRBV7-9	NA	NA	TGTGCCAGCAGCCCCCGTAGGGCTTCAGGTGGGGGTAACGTCCTGACTTTC	CASSPRRASGGGNVLTF
TRBJ1-1	TRBV20-1	TRBD1	NA	TGCAGTGCTCGGACAGGGGGCTCGAACACTGAAGCTTTCTTT	CSARTGGSNTEAFF
TRBJ2-3	TRBV24-1	NA	NA	TGTGCCACTAAAGCCGGGAACAAAACAGATACGCAGTATTTT	CATKAGNKTDTQYF
TRBJ2-7	TRBV6-1	NA	NA	TGTGCCAGCAACCTGCCGGGGTTCGCTTACGAGCAGTACTTC	CASNLPGFAYEQYF
TRBJ1-1	TRBV29-1	NA	NA	TGCAGCGTTGATGGGGAGTGGGACACTGAAGCTTCCTTT	CSVDGEWDTEASF
TRBJ2-2	TRBV24-1	TRBD1	few	TGTGCCACCAGGGACGGGACAGAACTCACCGGGGAGCTGTTTTTT	CATRDGTELTGELFF
TRBJ2-2	TRBV29-1	TRBD1	few	TGCAGCGTTGAACGGACAGGCGGGCCCGGGGAGCTGTTTTTT	CSVERTGGPGELFF
TRBJ1-5	TRBV28	NA	NA	TGTGACAGCAGTTTGGGAATTTACGCCCAGTCCCAGCAGTTT	CDSSLGIYAQSQQF
TRBJ1-1	TRBV5-1	NA	NA	TGCGCCAGCAGCCTGGCCGTTAGGGATAGGAACGCTGAAGCTTTCTTT	CASSLAVRDRNAEAFF
TRBJ2-1	TRBV10-3	NA	NA	TGTGCCGCCGGAGCAGCAGGGGGGCCAGGTGAGCAGTTCTTC	CAAGAAGGPGEQFF
TRBJ1-1	TRBV29-1	NA	few	TGCAGCGCCAGCTGCCCAGGTAACACTGAAGCTTTCTTT	CSASCPGNTEAFF
TRBJ2-5	TRBV11-2	NA	NA	TGTGAAAGCAGCTCCCAGGAGGAGACCCAGTACTTC	CESSSQEETQYF
TRBJ2-2	TRBV6-5	TRBD2	once	TGTGCCTGCAGTCTAACGACGGGGGGGTCGGGGGAGCTGTTTTTT	CACSLTTGGSGELFF
TRBJ1-5	TRBV28	NA	many	TGTGCCAGCAGTTTGGGAATTTACGCCCAGTCCCAGCATTTT	CASSLGIYAQSQHF
TRBJ2-5	TRBV5-4	NA	NA	TGTGCCTGCAGCTCCCCGGGACGGTCACAAGAGACCCAGTACTTC	CACSSPGRSQETQYF
TRBJ2-7	TRBV28	TRBD1	NA	TGTGCCAACAGGGGTGCCCAGGGTGGCACCTACGAGCAGTACTTC	CANRGAQGGTYEQYF
TRBJ1-2	TRBV5-1	NA	many	TGCGCCAGCAGCTTGGATGGGGGGCCCTATGGCTACACCTTC	CASSLDGGPYGYTF
TRBJ1-4	TRBV23-1	NA	NA	TGCGCCAGCATTCCGGTACCACGGGGCTACGGGGAAAAACTGTTTTTT	CASIPVPRGYGEKLFF
TRBJ2-1	TRBV20-1	NA	NA	TGCAGTGCTAGTAGGAGGGGTTCCTACAATGAGCAGTTCTTC	CSASRRGSYNEQFF
TRBJ2-1	TRBV5-5	NA	NA	TGTGCCAGTAGCTTGGATTCCAGCTCCTACAATGAGCAGTCCTTC	CASSLDSSSYNEQSF
TRBJ2-7	TRBV28	NA	once	TGTGCCAGCAGTCCCCCCCAGGGAAAGCAGTACTTC	CASSPPQGKQYF
TRBJ2-3	TRBV5-1	NA	NA	TGCGCCAGCAGCCCAGGAAAAGGGCCCCCAGATACGCAGTATTTT	CASSPGKGPPDTQYF
TRBJ1-2	TRBV29-1	NA	many	TGCAGCGTTGAGGGTCAGGGAACTAACTATGGCTACACCTTC	CSVEGQGTNYGYTF
TRBJ2-1	TRBV20-1	TRBD1	NA	TGCAGTGCTAGAGGCAGGGGGTATGAATCCTACAATGATCAGTTCTTC	CSARGRGYESYNDQFF
TRBJ2-5	TRBV5-4	NA	NA	TGTGCCAGCAGCTTGGGCCTGGCTAGAGAGACCCAGTACTTC	CASSLGLARETQYF